The rows below give T cell receptor beta chains drawn from one sample of a study of shared clonotypes between healthy human individuals. Here immunoSEQ multiplex PCR was the method, and the copy in TCRdb shows in-frame clones only, minus some. The data show a few million clones, with about 93% seen just once and less than 2% held by the top ten. The specimen was naive CD8+ T cells from PBMCs. The source is a man aged 18-30 years in good health. Some clones in this sample may be carry-over from other donors' samples. CDR3s include the opening cysteine and the closing phenylalanine or tryptophan. The D gene is left open where the match is weak. Where a row states a size, it is once, few, many or the class of an expanded clone; other rows omit it.

clone_size	d_call	j_call	v_call	cdr3_aa	cdr3_nt
once	NA	TRBJ1-2	TRBV28	CASSLYVGRETNYGYTF	TGTGCCAGCAGTTTATACGTGGGAAGGGAGACTAACTATGGCTACACCTTC
NA	NA	TRBJ2-1	TRBV7-2	CASSLVGYNEQFF	TGTGCCAGCAGCTTAGTCGGCTACAATGAGCAATTCTTC
NA	TRBD1	TRBJ2-5	TRBV7-8	CASSQYAEGGTETQYF	TGTGCCAGCAGTCAGTATGCAGAAGGGGGCACGGAGACCCAGTACTTC
NA	TRBD2	TRBJ2-1	TRBV9	CASSPAGTSGNEQFF	TGTGCCAGCAGCCCCGCCGGGACTAGCGGGAATGAGCAGTTCTTC
NA	NA	TRBJ2-6	TRBV5-1	CASSFGRVNWVSGANVLTF	TGCGCCAGCAGCTTTGGAAGGGTTAATTGGGTTAGTGGGGCCAACGTCCTGACTTTC
NA	TRBD1	TRBJ1-2	TRBV18	CASSPPGQGAAYGYTF	TGTGCCAGCTCACCCCCGGGACAGGGGGCAGCTTATGGCTACACCTTC
NA	NA	TRBJ2-3	TRBV7-6	CASSSYGRSTDTQYF	TGTGCCAGCAGTAGTTATGGAAGAAGCACAGATACGCAGTATTTT
NA	TRBD2	TRBJ2-1	TRBV7-3	CASSRLLAGPYNEQFF	TGTGCCAGCAGCCGCCTACTAGCGGGACCCTACAATGAGCAGTTCTTC
NA	TRBD2	TRBJ2-7	TRBV19	CASSPGTRSSYEQYF	TGTGCCAGTAGTCCCGGGACTAGGAGCTCCTACGAGCAGTACTTC
NA	NA	TRBJ1-2	TRBV5-4	CASSLDGYSGYTF	TGTGCCAGCAGCTTGGACGGGTATTCTGGCTACACCTTC
NA	NA	TRBJ2-1	TRBV10-3	CAITKDQPTNEQFF	TGTGCCATCACTAAGGACCAGCCAACAAATGAGCAGTTCTTC
NA	NA	TRBJ1-1	TRBV7-9	CASSPASLLAPEAFF	TGTGCCAGCAGTCCCGCATCGCTACTGGCGCCCGAAGCTTTCTTT
NA	NA	TRBJ1-5	TRBV28	CASSLGSGVRQPQHF	TGTGCCAGCAGTTTGGGGTCAGGGGTTCGACAGCCCCAGCATTTT
NA	TRBD2	TRBJ2-7	TRBV6-1	CASRPSPGTTYEQYF	TGTGCCAGCCGCCCCTCACCCGGGACTACATACGAGCAGTACTTC
NA	NA	TRBJ1-3	TRBV5-1	CASSPTDSGNTIYF	TGCGCCAGCAGCCCGACAGACTCTGGAAACACCATATATTTT
NA	TRBD1	TRBJ2-7	TRBV10-3	CAISESMTGVVYEQYF	TGTGCCATCAGTGAGTCAATGACAGGGGTTGTGTACGAGCAGTACTTC
NA	NA	TRBJ1-1	TRBV7-3	CASSLTGHPNTEAFF	TGTGCCAGCAGCTTAACGGGACACCCGAACACTGAAGCTTTCTTT
NA	TRBD2	TRBJ2-5	TRBV9	CASSEDDWTRGAETQYF	TGTGCCAGCAGCGAGGATGACTGGACTAGAGGGGCAGAGACCCAGTACTTC
NA	NA	TRBJ2-1	TRBV29-1	CSVETASYNEQFF	TGCAGCGTTGAGACGGCTTCCTACAATGAGCAGTTCTTC
once	NA	TRBJ2-3	TRBV10-1	CASSEPYTDTQYF	TGCGCCAGCAGTGAGCCTTACACGGATACGCAGTATTTT
NA	TRBD1	TRBJ1-3	TRBV28	CASSLGTGDYSGNTIYF	TGTGCCAGCAGTTTAGGAACAGGGGATTACTCTGGAAACACCATATATTTT
NA	NA	TRBJ2-7	TRBV4-1	CASSQGAGWTYEQYF	TGCGCCAGCAGCCAAGGGGCAGGGTGGACCTACGAGCAGTACTTC
NA	NA	TRBJ1-1	TRBV7-6	CASSLRGGVLTREAFF	TGTGCCAGCAGCTTAAGGGGTGGGGTCTTAACTCGCGAAGCTTTCTTT
NA	NA	TRBJ2-1	TRBV7-9	CASSLASGLVNEQFF	TGTGCCAGCAGCTTAGCGTCCGGGCTAGTAAATGAGCAGTTCTTC
NA	TRBD2	TRBJ2-1	TRBV7-2	CASSLYRVLADQNEQFF	TGTGCCAGCAGCTTATATAGGGTACTAGCGGACCAAAATGAGCAGTTCTTC
NA	TRBD2	TRBJ2-2	TRBV4-1	CASSQGAGGRPGTGELFF	TGCGCCAGCAGCCAAGGGGCCGGCGGGAGGCCGGGCACCGGGGAGCTGTTTTTT
NA	NA	TRBJ1-2	TRBV2	CASSAGPTPLYGYTF	TGTGCCAGCAGTGCGGGACCGACGCCCCTCTATGGCTACACCTTC
NA	TRBD1	TRBJ1-1	TRBV28	CASSHDRGKLNTEAFF	TGTGCCAGCAGCCACGACAGGGGCAAGCTGAACACTGAAGCTTTCTTT
once	NA	TRBJ2-1	TRBV11-3	CASSLEGAYNEQFF	TGTGCCAGCAGCTTAGAGGGGGCCTACAATGAGCAGTTCTTC
once	TRBD2	TRBJ2-2	TRBV19	CASTGGGWGWTGELFF	TGTGCCAGTACGGGAGGCGGATGGGGATGGACCGGGGAGCTGTTTTTT
NA	NA	TRBJ1-1	TRBV15	CATSRDLRETEAFF	TGTGCCACCAGCAGAGATCTGAGGGAAACTGAAGCTTTCTTT
NA	TRBD2	TRBJ2-3	TRBV27	CASSLSAGLGLRTDTQYF	TGTGCCAGCAGTTTATCCGCGGGACTAGGTCTGAGGACAGATACGCAGTATTTT
NA	TRBD2	TRBJ2-1	TRBV5-1	CASSFGLAGSFRQFF	TGCGCCAGCAGCTTCGGACTAGCGGGGAGCTTTCGGCAGTTCTTC
NA	NA	TRBJ1-1	TRBV13	CASSLTGREAFF	TGTGCCAGCAGCTTAACAGGCCGCGAAGCTTTCTTT
NA	NA	TRBJ2-7	TRBV27	CASSGWEGAAGKSSYEQYF	TGTGCCAGCAGCGGATGGGAGGGGGCTGCCGGAAAGAGCTCCTACGAGCAGTACTTC
NA	TRBD1	TRBJ1-4	TRBV7-3	CASSLGTATNEKLFF	TGTGCCAGCAGCCTAGGGACAGCAACTAATGAAAAACTGTTTTTT
NA	NA	TRBJ1-5	TRBV19	CASSTRTNQPQHF	TGTGCCAGTAGTACGAGAACCAATCAGCCCCAGCATTTT
NA	NA	TRBJ2-7	TRBV29-1	CSVGFHMAYEQYF	TGCAGCGTTGGGTTTCATATGGCCTACGAGCAGTACTTC
NA	NA	TRBJ2-5	TRBV4-1	CASSQDRAVETQYF	TGCGCCAGCAGCCAAGACAGGGCAGTGGAGACCCAGTACTTC
NA	NA	TRBJ2-3	TRBV11-2	CASRNTFGAADTQYF	TGTGCCAGCAGGAACACCTTCGGGGCCGCGGATACGCAGTATTTT
NA	TRBD2	TRBJ2-1	TRBV6-1	CASSEAGGLNNEQFF	TGTGCCAGCAGTGAAGCGGGAGGGTTGAACAATGAGCAGTTCTTC
NA	TRBD2	TRBJ2-5	TRBV27	CASSAIAGSETQYF	TGTGCCAGCAGTGCCATAGCGGGGAGCGAGACCCAGTACTTC
NA	NA	TRBJ1-1	TRBV11-2	CASSSRDGRGTEAFF	TGTGCCAGCAGCTCCCGGGACGGGCGGGGGACTGAAGCTTTCTTT
once	TRBD2	TRBJ2-3	TRBV7-9	CASSLGLAGGTDTQYF	TGTGCCAGCAGCTTAGGCCTAGCGGGAGGGACAGATACGCAGTATTTT
NA	TRBD1	TRBJ2-7	TRBV14	CASSQDNRGRDEQYF	TGTGCCAGCAGCCAAGATAACAGGGGGCGCGACGAGCAGTACTTC
NA	NA	TRBJ2-1	TRBV10-3	CAIKVGQNNEQFF	TGTGCCATCAAGGTAGGGCAAAACAATGAGCAGTTCTTC
once	NA	TRBJ2-5	TRBV25-1	CASSQTLRGETQYF	TGTGCCAGCAGTCAGACTCTACGGGGAGAGACCCAGTACTTC
NA	NA	TRBJ1-5	TRBV7-8	CASSLVPGNSNQPQHF	TGTGCCAGCAGCTTAGTACCAGGGAATAGCAATCAGCCCCAGCATTTT
once	TRBD2	TRBJ2-7	TRBV27	CASSLGLAGHYEQYF	TGTGCCAGCAGTTTAGGGCTAGCGGGCCATTACGAGCAGTACTTC
once	NA	TRBJ2-7	TRBV5-1	CASSLYGPAGLYEQYF	TGCGCCAGCAGTTTGTATGGGCCGGCGGGTCTGTACGAGCAGTACTTC
NA	NA	TRBJ1-3	TRBV7-8	CASSLVGPGNTIYF	TGTGCCAGCAGCTTAGTGGGACCCGGAAACACCATATATTTT
NA	NA	TRBJ2-7	TRBV6-1	CASSDPHEQYF	TGTGCCAGCAGTGACCCCCACGAGCAGTACTTC
NA	NA	TRBJ2-2	TRBV19	CASSIRGASNTGELFF	TGTGCCAGTAGTATTAGGGGAGCCTCGAACACCGGGGAGCTGTTTTTT
NA	NA	TRBJ2-7	TRBV29-1	CSVEVPSPGHRSYEQYF	TGCAGCGTTGAAGTCCCCTCTCCGGGACACCGCTCCTACGAGCAGTACTTC
NA	NA	TRBJ2-7	TRBV6-5	CASGSGFSSYEQYF	TGTGCCAGCGGCAGCGGATTTAGCTCCTACGAGCAGTACTTC